This T cell receptor beta chain appears in the sequencing data of a study of PD-L1 blockade in urothelial cancer. Looking at the study overall: Males with urothelial cancer arising in the bladder constituted most of the 29 patients. Individuals in the cohort had been given 0 to 3 earlier chemotherapy regimens. T cells were recovered from blood samples at a median of 141,255. Study-wide findings and caveats: Blood clones associated with the tumor expanded more at 3 weeks in durable-benefit patients.

The V end lost 0 bases, the J end lost 6 bases, and 14 bases lay between the germline ends. The CDR3 totals 15 residues. The germline gives CDR1 SGHAT, CDR2 FQNNGV. Sequenced by immunoSEQ multiplex PCR; TCRdb stores in-frame clones only, minus some. The sample comprises about 43,000 clones, 75% to 85% of which are singletons, and 15% to 20% rests with the top ten. Regarding time point: pretreatment peripheral blood. Notes on this clone: Its matching antigen is unknown.

The sequence came from a man aged 55 to 70 with urothelial cancer. The material was PBMCs, obtained around atezolizumab (anti-PD-L1) treatment. V and J are TRBV11-2 and TRBJ1-2; D is undetermined. The CDR3 protein is CASSLDPAGLNGYTF. The DNA for the CDR3 is TGTGCCAGCAGCTTAGATCCGGCAGGATTAAATGGCTACACCTTC.